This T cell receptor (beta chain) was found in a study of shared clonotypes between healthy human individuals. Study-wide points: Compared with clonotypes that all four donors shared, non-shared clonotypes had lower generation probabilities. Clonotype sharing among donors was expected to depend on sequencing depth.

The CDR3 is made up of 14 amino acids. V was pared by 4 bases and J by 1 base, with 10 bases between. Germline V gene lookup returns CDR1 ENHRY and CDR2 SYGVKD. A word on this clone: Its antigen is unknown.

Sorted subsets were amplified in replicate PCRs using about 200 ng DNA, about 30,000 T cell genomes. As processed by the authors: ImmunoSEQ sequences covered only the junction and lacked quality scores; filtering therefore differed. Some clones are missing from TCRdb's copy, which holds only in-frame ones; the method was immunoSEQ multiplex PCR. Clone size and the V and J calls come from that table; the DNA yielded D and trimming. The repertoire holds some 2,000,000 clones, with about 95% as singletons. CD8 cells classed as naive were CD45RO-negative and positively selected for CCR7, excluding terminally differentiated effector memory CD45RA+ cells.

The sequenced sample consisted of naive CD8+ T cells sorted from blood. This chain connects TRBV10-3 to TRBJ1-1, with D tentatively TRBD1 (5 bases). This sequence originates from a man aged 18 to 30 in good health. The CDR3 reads CAISVRQGNTEAFF. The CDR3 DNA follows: TGTGCCATCAGTGTTCGGCAGGGGAACACTGAAGCTTTCTTT.